This is a list of T cell receptor beta chains from one sample in a study of cytomegalovirus exposure and HLA in healthy donors. Repertoires were generated with immunoSEQ multiplex PCR, while TCRdb's copy carries only in-frame clones and drops some. The profile shows 100,000 to 150,000 clones, roughly 77% of them singletons. What was sequenced was PBMCs. Receptors were obtained from a woman aged 25 to 45 in good health and CMV-seronegative. Each CDR3 is given without its conserved first and last residue. The order of the fields is V gene, J gene, CDR3 protein.

V gene: TRBV5-8; J gene: TRBJ1-4; CDR3 protein: ASRPREKLF
V gene: TRBV9; J gene: TRBJ1-6; CDR3 protein: ASSPGESPLH
V gene: TRBV11-1; J gene: TRBJ1-2; CDR3 protein: ASSLGRGTRDYGYT
V gene: TRBV27; J gene: TRBJ1-2; CDR3 protein: ASSLEWKGQRYT
V gene: TRBV19; J gene: TRBJ2-2; CDR3 protein: ASAGPNTGELF
V gene: TRBV18; J gene: TRBJ2-5; CDR3 protein: ASSPRTTQETQY
V gene: TRBV5-1; J gene: TRBJ1-1; CDR3 protein: ASREETANTEAF
V gene: TRBV6-5; J gene: TRBJ1-2; CDR3 protein: ASSYRAGYGYT
V gene: TRBV19; J gene: TRBJ2-1; CDR3 protein: ASSPRSSGNNEQF
V gene: TRBV11-2; J gene: TRBJ1-2; CDR3 protein: ASSLGIGGQGYGYT
V gene: TRBV11-3; J gene: TRBJ1-1; CDR3 protein: ASSEDRVNPEAF
V gene: TRBV28; J gene: TRBJ2-1; CDR3 protein: ASSSFRVVPLYNEQF
V gene: TRBV7-8; J gene: TRBJ2-1; CDR3 protein: ASSPLADRGPHNEQF
V gene: TRBV19; J gene: TRBJ1-1; CDR3 protein: ASSKDKNTEAF
V gene: TRBV2; J gene: TRBJ1-4; CDR3 protein: ASSGTETNEKLF
V gene: TRBV18; J gene: TRBJ2-2; CDR3 protein: ASSPGLAVAGELF
V gene: TRBV19; J gene: TRBJ2-1; CDR3 protein: ATNPRTSGTGNEQF
V gene: TRBV6-1; J gene: TRBJ2-2; CDR3 protein: ASRVSNTGELF
V gene: TRBV18; J gene: TRBJ1-2; CDR3 protein: ASSPIIRVSSDYGYT
V gene: TRBV18; J gene: TRBJ1-1; CDR3 protein: ASSPRQGAALTEAF
V gene: TRBV6-6; J gene: TRBJ2-1; CDR3 protein: ASNRGKDEQF
V gene: TRBV5-1; J gene: TRBJ2-5; CDR3 protein: ASSQTGTSGNSYQETQY
V gene: TRBV4-2; J gene: TRBJ1-5; CDR3 protein: ASSQAFQFGQVNSNQPQH
V gene: TRBV5-1; J gene: TRBJ2-3; CDR3 protein: ASSLTAGGRTDTQY
V gene: TRBV5-1; J gene: TRBJ2-7; CDR3 protein: ASSYGQGYEQY